The 26 T cell receptor beta chains presented below share a single source sample, sequenced in a study of PD-L1 blockade in urothelial cancer. The method was immunoSEQ multiplex PCR; TCRdb's version includes in-frame clones alone and lacks a portion of them. The sample has approximately 100,000 clones, over 75% seen once. The sequenced sample was PBMCs, obtained around atezolizumab (anti-PD-L1) treatment. These receptors all come from a man between 50 and 59 years old with urothelial cancer.

The chain links TRBV18 to TRBJ1-4; TRBD1 agrees at 7 bases. The CDR3 runs 13 residues. The germline gives CDR1 KGHSH, CDR2 LQKENI. V lost 6 bases, J lost 4 bases, and 2 bases stayed unmatched. The CDR3 region is CASSQGVNEKLFF. CDR3 bases: TGTGCCAGCTCCCAGGGGGTTAATGAAAAACTGTTTTTT.

On this clone: The sample carries other DNA sequences with the same CDR3. The V gene is TRBV29-1, the J gene TRBJ2-1; TRBD2 matches at 11 bases. The CDR3 is 13 amino acids. The germline V gene encodes CDR1 SQVTM and CDR2 ANQGSEA. V lost 4 bases and J lost 9; bases outside the gene matches: 5. CDR3 region: CSVALAGAGEQFF. As DNA, the CDR3 is TGCAGCGTTGCACTAGCGGGAGCCGGTGAGCAGTTCTTC.

The chain is built from TRBV11-2 and TRBJ2-3, with 8 bases aligning to TRBD2. The CDR3 runs to 16 residues. Germline-derived CDR1 and CDR2 are SGHAT and FQNNGV. Trimming cost V 3 bases and J 4 bases; bases outside gene matches: 9. The CDR3 reads CASSLGGSGTSDTQYF. In DNA, the CDR3 is TGTGCCAGCAGCTTGGGTGGTAGCGGGACGTCAGATACGCAGTATTTT.

The rearrangement links TRBV6-6 to TRBJ1-5; 9 nucleotides line up with TRBD1. Germline loops: CDR1 MNHNY, CDR2 SVGAGI (reference sequence). The CDR3 loop spans 16 amino acids. The J segment lost 4 bases and the V segment lost 2 bases, leaving 6 bases of the junction unmatched. CDR3 sequence reads: CASSYQNRGRNQPQHF. DNA for the CDR3: TGTGCCAGCAGTTACCAAAACAGGGGGCGTAATCAGCCCCAGCATTTT.

The V gene is TRBV6-5, the J gene TRBJ2-1, with D possibly being TRBD2 (5 bases). V was shortened by 6 bases and J by 2 bases, with 8 bases between the two germline ends. Germline CDR1 is MNHEY and CDR2 is SVGAGI. This CDR3 comprises 13 residues. In DNA, the CDR3 is TGTGCCAGCAGGCCCGGGACCTACAATGAGCAGTTCTTC. It yields the protein CASRPGTYNEQFF.

This sequence joins TRBV7-2 and TRBJ2-1; maybe TRBD2 (6 bases). The CDR3 covers 13 residues. Germline V gene lookup returns CDR1 SGHTA and CDR2 FQGNSA. The V end lost 4 bases, the J end lost 10 bases, and 14 bases lay between the germline ends. CDR3 sequence reads: CASSSSWAGEQFF. The CDR3 region has the DNA TGTGCCAGCAGCTCCAGTTGGGCGGGAGAGCAGTTCTTC.

V and J are TRBV12-5 and TRBJ1-4; 7 bases agree with TRBD1. In germline, CDR1 is LGHNT, CDR2 FRNRAP. This CDR3 contains 17 residues. Losses at the gene ends were 0 bases for V and 5 bases for J; bases not matched to a gene: 9. This CDR3 reads CASGLVGSGQTNEKLFF. The CDR3 bases are TGTGCTAGTGGTTTGGTAGGGTCGGGACAGACAAATGAAAAACTGTTTTTT. The complete variable domain, with remaining parts taken from reference TRBV12-5 and TRBJ1-4, reads DARVTQTPRHKVTEMGQEVTMRCQPILGHNTVFWYRQTMMQGLELLAYFRNRAPLDDSGMPKDRFSAEMPDATLATLKIQPSEPRDSAVYFCASGLVGSGQTNEKLFFGSGTQLSVL.

The rearrangement uses TRBV29-1 and TRBJ2-1; unclear D gene. The CDR3 covers 12 residues. The germline V gene has CDR1 SQVTM and CDR2 ANQGSEA. The V end was cut by 7 bases, the J end by 7 bases, with 14 bases between. The chain's CDR3 is CSERKESNEQFF. The CDR3 bases are TGCAGCGAGCGAAAGGAATCGAATGAGCAGTTCTTC.

The chain recombines TRBV30 with TRBJ2-5; D call uncertain. In germline, CDR1 is GTSNPN, CDR2 SVGIG (reference sequence). Trimming shortened V by 2 bases and J by 3 bases, and 10 bases separated the two germline ends. The CDR3 runs to 13 residues. CDR3 nucleotides: TGTGCCTGGAGTACCCTGGCCGAAGAGACCCAGTACTTC. It codes for CAWSTLAEETQYF. Combining the CDR3 with reference TRBV30 and TRBJ2-5 gives the whole variable domain SQTIHQWPATLVQPVGSPLSLECTVEGTSNPNLYWYRQAAGRGLQLLFYSVGIGQISSEVPQNLSASRPQDRQFILSSKKLLLSDSGFYLCAWSTLAEETQYFGPGTRLLVL.

This rearrangement joins TRBV5-1 to TRBJ2-5; TRBD1 agrees at 10 bases. The CDR3 has 15 residues. CDR1 is SGHRS, CDR2 YFSETQ, per germline. V trimming: 7 bases; J trimming: 4 bases; junction bases outside the gene matches: 10. The CDR3 nucleotides read TGCGCCAGCGTCACCGGGACAGGGGAATCAGAGACCCAGTACTTC. It specifies CASVTGTGESETQYF.

The chain is built from TRBV9 and TRBJ2-2; D is unresolved. The germline V and J ends were trimmed by 4 bases and 4 bases, with 11 bases remaining between them. CDR1 and CDR2 from the germline V gene are SGDLS and YYNGEE. The CDR3 consists of 14 residues. CDR3 sequence: CASSPRVATGELFF. CDR3 DNA sequence: TGTGCCAGCAGCCCCCGGGTGGCCACCGGGGAGCTGTTTTTT.

The chain carries TRBV28 and TRBJ2-7; the match to TRBD1 covers 10 bases. The CDR3 is 18 amino acids. The germline CDR1 and CDR2 sequences are MDHEN and SYDVKM. With 3 bases clipped from V and 1 base from J, the junction kept 12 bases outside the gene matches. The CDR3 protein is CASSFTLGTGAGSYEQYF. The DNA for the CDR3 is TGTGCCAGCAGTTTCACCCTGGGGACAGGGGCGGGTTCCTACGAGCAGTACTTC.

The chain carries TRBV30 and TRBJ2-7; the D gene is possibly TRBD1 (5 bases). CDR3 length equals 13 residues. CDR1 and CDR2 (germline): GTSNPN, SVGIG (reference sequence). V lost 0 bases and J lost 2, with 8 bases in between. The CDR3 loop reads CAWSVTTAYEQYF. CDR3 in DNA: TGTGCCTGGAGTGTAACGACAGCCTACGAGCAGTACTTC.

The chain joins TRBV5-1 to TRBJ2-7; TRBD2 aligns across 11 bases. The V gene end was trimmed by 8 bases and the J gene end by 3 bases; junction bases not matched to a gene: 4. Germline V gene lookup returns CDR1 SGHRS and CDR2 YFSETQ. This CDR3 is built from 13 residues. Here the CDR3 reads CASSTSGSYEQYF. CDR3 DNA: TGCGCCAGTTCAACTAGCGGGAGCTACGAGCAGTACTTC.

The chain uses TRBV28 and TRBJ1-4; D is ambiguous. The CDR3 has 15 residues. Trimming cost V 6 bases and J 8 bases, with 19 bases left between them. CDR1 is MDHEN, CDR2 SYDVKM, per germline. CDR3 region: CASSSLARPAEKLFF. CDR3 DNA: TGTGCCAGCAGCAGTTTGGCGAGGCCGGCGGAAAAACTGTTTTTT. The entire variable domain, with the rest obtained from reference TRBV28 and TRBJ1-4, is as follows: DVKVTQSSRYLVKRTGEKVFLECVQDMDHENMFWYRQDPGLGLRLIYFSYDVKMKEKGDIPEGYSVSREKKERFSLILESASTNQTSMYLCASSSLARPAEKLFFGSGTQLSVL.

The chain employs TRBV7-2 and TRBJ2-6, with 13 bases aligning to TRBD2. This CDR3 region has 16 residues. Germline V gives CDR1 SGHTA, CDR2 FQGNSA. V was clipped by 10 bases and J by 0 bases; unmatched bases: 3. The CDR3 loop reads CATTSGRASGANVLTF. CDR3 DNA sequence: TGTGCCACAACTAGCGGGAGGGCCTCTGGGGCCAACGTCCTGACTTTC.

V is TRBV14 and J is TRBJ1-6; D is possibly TRBD1 (5 bases). This CDR3 spans 14 amino acids. Looked up from germline, CDR1 is SGHDN and CDR2 is FVKESK. V dropped 4 bases and J dropped 2 bases, with 6 bases sitting between them. The CDR3 is CASSPTAYNSPLHF. The CDR3 bases are TGTGCCAGCAGCCCGACAGCCTATAATTCACCCCTCCACTTT.

This chain uses TRBV10-2 with TRBJ2-7; 7 nucleotides align to TRBD2. V lost 4 bases and J lost 6; bases outside the gene matches: 9. The CDR3 loop spans 14 amino acids. CDR1 and CDR2 (germline): WSHSY, SAAADI. CDR3 in amino acids: CASSAAGVGSEQYF. DNA for the CDR3: TGCGCCAGCAGTGCCGCGGGAGTGGGCTCCGAGCAGTACTTC.

This clone came up once. The chain joins TRBV4-2 to TRBJ2-7, with TRBD2 matching over 9 bases. The CDR3 totals 17 residues. Germline lookup yields CDR1 LGHNA and CDR2 YNFKEQ. With 4 bases clipped from V and 0 bases from J, the junction kept 10 bases outside the gene matches. The CDR3 is CASSPRGGSGSSYEQYF. DNA for the CDR3: TGTGCCAGCAGCCCTCGCGGTGGTAGCGGGAGCTCCTACGAGCAGTACTTC.

The CDR3 DNA sequence: TGTGCCAGCTCACCACGCCAGGGGGTGGCCGAGCAGTACTTC. Its translation: CASSPRQGVAEQYF. The V and J genes are TRBV18 and TRBJ2-7; TRBD1 matches at 7 bases. CDR1 is KGHSH and CDR2 is LQKENI in the germline V gene. CDR3 length: 14 residues. V gave up 1 base and J gave up 6 bases; unmatched junction bases: 6.

This CDR3 is CASSPGRRIRGEKLFF. CDR3 DNA: TGTGCCAGCAGTCCGGGGAGGCGAATAAGGGGTGAAAAACTGTTTTTT. The J gene is TRBJ1-4, the V gene TRBV28; possible D gene TRBD1, 5 bases. Trimming cost V 5 bases and J 7 bases, with 20 bases left between them. Germline-derived CDR1 and CDR2 are MDHEN and SYDVKM. This CDR3 contains 16 residues.

V is TRBV2 and J is TRBJ2-1; D gene unclear. The CDR3 runs to 15 residues. The germline CDR1 and CDR2 sequences are SNHLY and FYNNEI. Trimming removed 2 bases from V and 3 bases from J, with 11 bases in between. The CDR3 sequence is CASSETEAGYNEQFF. CDR3 in DNA: TGTGCCAGCAGTGAAACAGAAGCCGGCTACAATGAGCAGTTCTTC. Supplemented by reference TRBV2 and TRBJ2-1, the full variable domain reads EPEVTQTPSHQVTQMGQEVILRCVPISNHLYFYWYRQILGQKVEFLVSFYNNEISEKSEIFDDQFSVERPDGSNFTLKIRSTKLEDSAMYFCASSETEAGYNEQFFGPGTRLTVL.

The chain joins TRBV13 to TRBJ2-2; D ambiguous. With 3 bases removed from V and 0 bases from J, the gap between germline ends came to 5 bases. The CDR3 runs to 14 residues. Germline CDR1 and CDR2: PRHDT and FYEKMQ (reference sequence). CDR3 coding DNA: TGTGCCAGCAGCTTCCACTCGAACACCGGGGAGCTGTTTTTT. Residues: CASSFHSNTGELFF.

The genes are TRBV6-4 and TRBJ2-3; D may be TRBD2 (5 bases). V lost 0 bases and J lost 2, with 9 bases in between. Per germline, CDR1 MRHNA and CDR2 SNTAGT. CDR3 length: 15 residues. DNA of the CDR3: TGTGCCAGCAGTGACTCAGTCGGGGTCACAGATACGCAGTATTTT. Residues: CASSDSVGVTDTQYF.

The chain carries TRBV7-6 and TRBJ2-5, with D maybe TRBD1 (5 bases). The CDR3 is 15 residues long. V gave up 5 bases and J gave up 0 bases, with 13 bases separating them. Per germline, CDR1 SGHVS and CDR2 FNYEAQ. The CDR3 DNA sequence: TGTGCCAGCAGCCGACAGATCCAGTACCAAGAGACCCAGTACTTC. This encodes CASSRQIQYQETQYF.

CDR3 coding DNA: TGTGCCAGCAGCGGGCAGGGCCGGAATTCACCCCTCCACTTT. It encodes CASSGQGRNSPLHF. The chain is built from TRBV11-2 and TRBJ1-6; D may be TRBD1 (5 bases). V gave up 5 bases and J gave up 7 bases, with 12 bases separating them. This CDR3 comprises 14 residues. Per the germline V gene, CDR1 is SGHAT and CDR2 is FQNNGV.